One sample yielded the 22 T cell receptor beta chains listed below, sequenced in a study of CD8+CD57+ T cells in acquired aplastic anemia. The authors sequenced patients whose flow cytometry had shown CD8+CD57+ cell expansion. The template used for profiling TCR beta VDJ and CDR3 was genomic DNA. TCRdb re-derived calls from the reads in MiXCR, one entry per CDR3 protein. In the table there are more than 150,000 distinct CDR3 sequences, 40% to 50% of which are singletons. Sequencing was carried out using sorted CD4+, CD8+, or CD8+CD57+ T cells (not recorded which) from PBMCs. These receptors were obtained from a human donor with aplastic anemia.

This sequence joins TRBV2 and TRBJ2-2; D is ambiguous. Trimming cost V 7 bases and J 1 base, with 7 bases left between them. Germline CDR1 reads SNHLY; CDR2 reads FYNNEI. The CDR3 has 13 amino acids. CDR3 nucleotide sequence: TGTGCCAGCATGCAGCGGAACACCGGGGAGCTGTTTTTT. Translation: CASMQRNTGELFF. Complete variable domain (other parts from reference TRBV2 and TRBJ2-2): EPEVTQTPSHQVTQMGQEVILRCVPISNHLYFYWYRQILGQKVEFLVSFYNNEISEKSEIFDDQFSVERPDGSNFTLKIRSTKLEDSAMYFCASMQRNTGELFFGEGSRLTVL.

The chain has TRBV20-1 and TRBJ1-1; 7 bases are shared with TRBD1. Germline-derived CDR1 and CDR2 are DFQATT and SNEGSKA (reference sequence). CDR3 length: 14 residues. The ends lost 7 bases at V and 5 bases at J; junction bases unmatched: 13. This CDR3 reads CSGRSPQGETEAFF. CDR3 nucleotides: TGCAGTGGCCGCAGTCCCCAGGGGGAGACTGAAGCTTTCTTT.

The chain links TRBV12-3 or TRBV12-4 to TRBJ2-1; D is perhaps TRBD2 (6 bases). The CDR3 spans 14 residues. V dropped 7 bases and J dropped 4 bases, with 14 bases sitting between them. CDR3 loop: CASTSPSGYNEQFF. In nucleotides, the CDR3 is TGTGCCAGCACCTCCCCCAGCGGGTACAATGAGCAGTTCTTC.

This clonotype has a count of ten or more. This chain links TRBV12-3 or TRBV12-4 with TRBJ1-2; 8 bases are shared with TRBD1. J was trimmed by 4 bases and V by 6 bases; bases with no gene match: 10. The CDR3 has 15 amino acids. Here the CDR3 reads CASRHSGTGGYGYTF. CDR3 in DNA: TGTGCCAGCAGACACTCCGGGACAGGTGGCTATGGCTACACCTTC.

This clonotype came up many times. For the CDR3, the DNA is TGTGCCAGCAGCTTAAGAACCTCCGTAGAGACCCAGTACTTC. Translating gives CASSLRTSVETQYF. This chain uses TRBV7-2 with TRBJ2-5; D ambiguous. In germline, CDR1 is SGHTA, CDR2 FQGNSA. CDR3 length equals 14 residues. Trimming took 2 bases from V and 4 from J, leaving 11 bases between them.

In this sample, this clonotype turned up many times. This chain joins TRBV20-1 and TRBJ1-5; D call uncertain. The V end lost 4 bases, the J end lost 0 bases, and 10 bases lay between the germline ends. Germline values: CDR1 DFQATT, CDR2 SNEGSKA (reference sequence). CDR3 length: 14 residues. CDR3 DNA sequence: TGCAGTGCTAAGTTGATGAATAGCAATCAGCCCCAGCATTTT. This gives the protein CSAKLMNSNQPQHF.

This rearrangement joins TRBV2 to TRBJ2-1; possible D gene TRBD2, 6 bases. Germline V gene data show CDR1 as SNHLY and CDR2 as FYNNEI. The V and J ends lost 1 base and 12 bases respectively, with 10 bases between them. CDR3 length: 12 residues. The CDR3 reads CASSEGRESQFF. In DNA, the CDR3 is TGTGCCAGCAGTGAAGGACGGGAGTCGCAGTTCTTC.

The CDR3 here is CAISEAGPANTEAFF. The DNA of the CDR3 is TGTGCCATCAGTGAGGCAGGCCCCGCGAACACTGAAGCTTTCTTT. The J gene is TRBJ1-1, the V gene TRBV10-3; D gene unclear. The CDR3 is made up of 15 amino acids. Germline V gives CDR1 ENHRY, CDR2 SYGVKD. V shed 2 bases and J shed 1 base, with 11 bases lying between them.

This chain connects TRBV15 to TRBJ1-1, with TRBD1 as a possible D gene (5 bases). Germline CDR1 LNHNV, CDR2 YYDKDF (reference sequence). The CDR3 totals 14 residues. V lost 3 bases and J lost 10, with 18 bases in between. CDR3 amino acids: CATSSGTFGPGAFF. In DNA, the CDR3 is TGTGCCACCAGCAGCGGGACCTTTGGGCCGGGAGCTTTCTTT.

This clonotype came up many times. DNA of the CDR3: TGTGCCAGCAGTGACGACAGGGAGTGGGGCTACACCTTC. Its protein is CASSDDREWGYTF. The genes are TRBV2 and TRBJ1-2; 7 bases match TRBD1. CDR3 length: 13 amino acids. The germline gives CDR1 SNHLY, CDR2 FYNNEI. Trimming at V came to 3 bases and at J to 8 bases, leaving 6 bases not matched to a gene.

This clonotype was counted many times. V gene TRBV7-3 combines with J gene TRBJ1-1, with 8 bases aligning to TRBD1. CDR1 is SGHTA, CDR2 FQGTGA, per germline. Germline trimming cut 6 bases from V and 5 bases from J; bases unmatched to any gene: 8. This CDR3 is built from 14 residues. CDR3 in DNA: TGTGCCAGCAGTAACTCAGGGGGCTTAACTGAAGCTTTCTTT. Translated, it gives CASSNSGGLTEAFF.

This clonotype occurred many times. This rearrangement joins TRBV10-3 to TRBJ2-7, with D tentatively TRBD1 or TRBD2 (5 bases each). Trimming took 7 bases from V and 2 from J, leaving 15 bases between them. The CDR3 spans 14 residues. CDR1 and CDR2 from the germline V gene are ENHRY and SYGVKD. The CDR3 spells CAIKRDGSTYEQYF. The CDR3 nucleotides read TGTGCCATCAAGAGGGACGGTTCAACCTACGAGCAGTACTTC.

This clonotype has just a few counts. V usage is TRBV19 and J usage is TRBJ2-5; D gene unclear. Germline lookup yields CDR1 LNHDA and CDR2 SQIVND (reference sequence). CDR3 length equals 14 residues. V lost 5 bases and J lost 1, with 11 bases in between. The CDR3 bases are TGTGCCAGTAGTTCACTTCACGGCCAAGAGACCCAGTACTTC. This sequence encodes CASSSLHGQETQYF.

This chain joins TRBV20-1 and TRBJ2-1, with TRBD2 identical over 7 bases. With V trimmed by 3 bases and J by 3 bases, 5 bases remained unmatched. The germline gives CDR1 DFQATT, CDR2 SNEGSKA (reference sequence). The CDR3 runs 14 residues. CDR3 DNA sequence: TGCAGTGCTAGCCTGGGCGGGAGCTACAATGAGCAGTTCTTC. It is translated as CSASLGGSYNEQFF.

The gene calls are TRBV2 and TRBJ2-7; D is uncertain. V shed 8 bases and J shed 0 bases, with 8 bases lying between them. Germline V gene data show CDR1 as SNHLY and CDR2 as FYNNEI. This CDR3 has 12 amino acids. The CDR3 region is CASGSSSYEQYF. The CDR3 DNA follows: TGTGCCAGCGGATCAAGCTCCTACGAGCAGTACTTC.

The chain recombines TRBV7-8 with TRBJ1-1, with D uncertain. The CDR3 spans 13 residues. CDR1 and CDR2 (germline): SGHVS, FQNEAQ. V lost 5 bases to trimming and J lost 5 bases, with 12 bases between them. The CDR3 nucleotides read TGTGCCAGCAGCCCTGGGGTGGGGACTGAAGCTTTCTTT. It yields the protein CASSPGVGTEAFF. Full variable domain (outside the CDR3, taken from reference TRBV7-8 and TRBJ1-1): GAGVSQSPRYKVAKRGQDVALRCDPISGHVSLFWYQQALGQGPEFLTYFQNEAQLDKSGLPSDRFFAERPEGSVSTLKIQRTQQEDSAVYLCASSPGVGTEAFFGQGTRLTVV.

The CDR3 loop is CASSVNRGGTGELFF. Here the CDR3 DNA reads TGTGCCAGCAGTGTTAACAGGGGCGGCACCGGGGAGCTGTTTTTT. This rearrangement joins TRBV2 to TRBJ2-2; 7 nucleotides line up with TRBD1. Germline loops: CDR1 SNHLY, CDR2 FYNNEI. Trimming at V came to 4 bases and at J to 4 bases, leaving 6 bases not matched to a gene. CDR3 length: 15 residues.

The chain has TRBV12-3 or TRBV12-4 and TRBJ2-7; 10 nucleotides line up with TRBD2. The CDR3 consists of 16 residues. The V segment lost 3 bases and the J segment 2 bases; nucleotides outside the gene matches: 7. The CDR3 region has the DNA TGTGCCAGCAGTTTCGGGGGACTAGCGTTTGCCTACGAGCAGTACTTC. Protein product: CASSFGGLAFAYEQYF.

The CDR3 bases are TGTGCCACCAGCACCCTGGGGACAGGGGAAGAGACCCAGTACTTC. This translates into CATSTLGTGEETQYF. This rearrangement joins TRBV15 to TRBJ2-5; the match to TRBD1 covers 10 bases. CDR3 size: 15 residues. Germline values: CDR1 LNHNV, CDR2 YYDKDF (reference sequence). J was trimmed by 3 bases and V by 4 bases; bases with no gene match: 5.

In this sample, this clonotype turned up many times. The V gene is TRBV7-2, the J gene TRBJ2-7; no clear D. The ends were cut back, 0 bases at V and 4 bases at J, with 7 bases in the middle. CDR1 is SGHTA, CDR2 FQGNSA, per germline. This CDR3 comprises 13 residues. CDR3 in DNA: TGTGCCAGCAGCTTAGCCAGTGAATACGAGCAGTACTTC. Translation: CASSLASEYEQYF.

This clonotype has a count of ten or more. The chain couples TRBV6-4 to TRBJ2-2, with a weak D call TRBD1 (6 bases). CDR1 and CDR2 (germline): MRHNA, SNTAGT. With 4 bases removed from V and 6 bases from J, the gap between germline ends came to 12 bases. The CDR3 contains 14 residues. CDR3 coding DNA: TGTGCCAGCAGTGGGGCAGGGGAAGCCGGGGAGCTGTTTTTT. This encodes CASSGAGEAGELFF.

This clonotype appeared once. This CDR3 fails to terminate in the conserved phenylalanine or tryptophan, so it likely reflects a read error. This CDR3 is CASSTTWTSSYEQYS. Here the CDR3 DNA reads TGTGCCAGTAGTACCACCTGGACATCCTCCTACGAGCAGTACTCC. The rearrangement uses TRBV19 and TRBJ2-7; perhaps TRBD1 as D (5 bases). V was pared by 4 bases and J by 0 bases, with 13 bases between. Germline assignment: CDR1 LNHDA and CDR2 SQIVND (reference sequence). This CDR3 contains 15 residues.